The 10 T cell receptor beta chains in this list originate from one sample, sequenced in a study of T cell changes during pregnancy in multiple sclerosis. Data came from immunoSEQ multiplex PCR; TCRdb stores just in-frame clones and leaves some out. The table lists tens of thousands of clones, around 89% of them singletons. Here the sequenced sample was CD8+ T cells from peripheral blood mononuclear cells, taken in the second trimester of pregnancy. These receptors all come from a female donor with multiple sclerosis, enrolled in a pregnancy study.

The sample holds one count of this clone. The J gene is TRBJ2-7, the V gene TRBV27, with TRBD2 identical over 13 bases. Trimming cost V 9 bases and J 13 bases; bases outside gene matches: 12. The CDR3 sequence is 13 residues long. Germline V CDR1 and CDR2: MNHEY, SMNVEV (reference sequence). CDR3 sequence reads: CASSPGTSGKEYF. DNA of the CDR3: TGTGCCAGTAGTCCTGGGACTAGCGGGAAAGAATACTTC.

The chain uses TRBV5-1 and TRBJ1-1, with 7 bases fitting TRBD1. The CDR3 totals 14 residues. Germline CDR1 and CDR2: SGHRS and YFSETQ. J gave up 4 bases and V 1 base, and 4 bases lay outside the gene matches. In nucleotides, the CDR3 is TGCGCCAGCAGCTTGCAATCAGGGGGCACTGAAGCTTTCTTT. Translated: CASSLQSGGTEAFF.

The J gene is TRBJ1-5, the V gene TRBV7-9; 8 nucleotides line up with TRBD1. The CDR3 has 13 amino acids. V shed 4 bases and J 7 bases; nucleotides not matched to a gene: 3. Germline V gene lookup returns CDR1 SEHNR and CDR2 FQNEAQ (reference sequence). CDR3 DNA: TGTGCCAGCAGCTCCAGGGGGCCGCAGCCCCAGCATTTT. The encoded protein is CASSSRGPQPQHF.

This chain uses TRBV7-2 with TRBJ2-5; 14 nucleotides line up with TRBD2. The V gene's germline CDR1 is SGHTA and CDR2 FQGNSA. CDR3 size: 17 residues. V was pared by 5 bases and J by 0 bases, with 5 bases of the junction left unmatched. This CDR3 reads CASSPGLAGAHQETQYF. CDR3 coding DNA: TGTGCCAGCAGCCCGGGACTAGCGGGAGCACACCAAGAGACCCAGTACTTC.

The genes are TRBV29-1 and TRBJ2-1; 12 positions match TRBD2. Germline CDR1 and CDR2: SQVTM and ANQGSEA. CDR3 length: 15 amino acids. The ends lost 4 bases at V and 9 bases at J; junction bases unmatched: 10. The CDR3 DNA reads TGCAGCGTTGGCAAACTGACTAGCGGGAGTATTGAGCAGTTCTTC. It encodes CSVGKLTSGSIEQFF.

This rearrangement joins TRBV5-1 to TRBJ2-7, with TRBD1 matching over 9 bases. CDR1 SGHRS and CDR2 YFSETQ come from the germline V gene. The CDR3 sequence is 13 residues long. The ends lost 4 bases at V and 5 bases at J; junction bases unmatched: 4. The CDR3 DNA is TGCGCCAGCAGCCTGGGACAGGGCCACGAGCAGTACTTC. Amino acid sequence: CASSLGQGHEQYF. Based on the CDR3 plus reference TRBV5-1 and TRBJ2-7, the full variable domain is KAGVTQTPRYLIKTRGQQVTLSCSPISGHRSVSWYQQTPGQGLQFLFEYFSETQRNKGNFPGRFSGRQFSNSRSEMNVSTLELGDSALYLCASSLGQGHEQYFGPGTRLTVT.

The chain combines TRBV29-1 with TRBJ1-2; TRBD1 might be the D (5 bases). The CDR3 is 13 amino acids. V was cut by 7 bases and J by 4 bases, with 16 bases left in between. Germline CDR1 SQVTM, CDR2 ANQGSEA. This CDR3 reads CSAPGTLGYGYTF. The CDR3 DNA reads TGCAGCGCGCCCGGGACTTTGGGCTATGGCTACACCTTC. Using reference TRBV29-1 and TRBJ1-2 for the parts outside the CDR3, the full variable domain is SAVISQKPSRDICQRGTSLTIQCQVDSQVTMMFWYRQQPGQSLTLIATANQGSEATYESGFVIDKFPISRPNLTFSTLTVSNMSPEDSSIYLCSAPGTLGYGYTFGSGTRLTVV.

CDR3 sequence: CSVVRGKEQYF. DNA for the CDR3: TGCAGCGTTGTAAGGGGTAAAGAGCAGTACTTC. The rearrangement uses TRBV29-1 and TRBJ2-7, with D possibly matching TRBD1 (5 bases). Germline loops: CDR1 SQVTM, CDR2 ANQGSEA. V lost 4 bases and J 7 bases, leaving 11 bases between the germline ends. The length of the CDR3 is 11 residues.

The chain employs TRBV29-1 and TRBJ2-7; 8 bases fit TRBD1. Germline trimming cut 6 bases from V and 2 bases from J; bases unmatched to any gene: 3. The length of the CDR3 is 12 residues. The V gene's germline CDR1 is SQVTM and CDR2 ANQGSEA. CDR3 in amino acids: CSVRGPTYEQYF. In DNA form, the CDR3 reads TGCAGCGTCAGGGGGCCGACCTACGAGCAGTACTTC.

The chain is built from TRBV19 and TRBJ2-7; a weak D match, TRBD2 (5 bases). The CDR3 is 13 amino acids. In germline, CDR1 is LNHDA, CDR2 SQIVND (reference sequence). Deletions cut 7 bases from V and 6 bases from J, with 16 bases between. CDR3 nucleotides: TGTGCCAGTAACCCGAAATTAGGAGGCGAGCAGTACTTC. Translation: CASNPKLGGEQYF.